These T cell receptor beta chains were read from a single sample in a study of OX40 agonist ivuxolimab in advanced cancers. Clones were read by immunoSEQ multiplex PCR, and TCRdb kept only the in-frame ones, dropping some. Altogether some 80,000 clones are present, nearly 95% being singletons, with the ten largest covering roughly 22%. This sample comprised CD4+ or CD8+ T cells sorted from blood, obtained in a trial of the OX40 agonist ivuxolimab. The receptors shown here come from an adult with an advanced solid tumor such as melanoma, head and neck, liver or kidney cancer. The CDR3 runs from the conserved cysteine through the conserved F or W.

>TRBV29-1|TRBJ2-5
CSVVGQNLPTRSEETQYF
>TRBV5-1|TRBJ1-3
CASSLGRAGNTIYF
>TRBV27|TRBJ1-1
CASSLSPLPGQGTEAFF
>TRBV29-1|TRBJ2-1
CSVREAGRYNEQFF
>TRBV4-1|TRBJ1-2
CASLGTGASGYGYTF
>TRBV15|TRBJ1-2
CATSRAREDGYTF
>TRBV27|TRBJ1-5
CASSITGVQPQHF
>TRBV19|TRBJ2-1
CASSIKDRVGLNEQFF
>TRBV10-3|TRBJ2-3
CAISEGRVATDTQYF
>TRBV6-1|TRBJ2-1
CASSEGTVAYNEQFF
>TRBV27|TRBJ2-2
CASSWGDTTGELFF
>TRBV7-9|TRBJ2-7
CASSWWTGTGTYEQYF
>TRBV19|TRBJ1-1
CASSIGGHAFF
>TRBV11-2|TRBJ2-4
CASSGAGKNIQYF
>TRBV5-6|TRBJ2-1
CASSPTSNEQFF
>TRBV29-1|TRBJ2-7
CSVAGQGASYEQYF
>TRBV2|TRBJ2-2
CASSDKQGSTGELFF
>TRBV30|TRBJ2-7
CAWSLGDTYEQYF
>TRBV6-5|TRBJ2-7
CASSLQGARNEQYF
>TRBV5-1|TRBJ2-7
CASSLAASGGGEQYF
>TRBV2|TRBJ2-7
CASTPASYEQYF
>TRBV4-3|TRBJ2-7
CASSQDSGVTYEQYF
>TRBV27|TRBJ2-3
CASSFRAQDTQYF
>TRBV4-3|TRBJ2-4
CASSQRPENIQYF
>TRBV19|TRBJ2-1
CASSIGDRYNEQFF
>TRBV5-4|TRBJ2-5
CASSSRTSWAQETQYF
>TRBV29-1|TRBJ2-7
CSVTDAYEQYF
>TRBV30|TRBJ1-2
CACERNGYTF
>TRBV28|TRBJ2-7
CASSQASGTGAYEQYF
>TRBV9|TRBJ2-5
CASSVAGGDAETQYF
>TRBV6-4|TRBJ2-1
CATTGTGDSGEQFF
>TRBV5-6|TRBJ2-5
CASSPAYQETQYF
>TRBV19|TRBJ2-1
CASSISGLGASSYNEQFF
>TRBV5-1|TRBJ2-5
CASSLEGRIETQYF
>TRBV5-1|TRBJ1-1
CASSLYQSGAAEAFF
>TRBV7-9|TRBJ2-7
CASSPRQGISYEQYF
>TRBV4-1|TRBJ2-7
CASSQDLGYEQYF
>TRBV19|TRBJ2-1
CAASGGPLYNEQFF
>TRBV6-1|TRBJ1-2
CASRLGLRYGYTF
>TRBV5-8|TRBJ2-3
CASSLDAGGPVDTQYF
>TRBV5-1|TRBJ1-1
CASSLVGHFTEAFF
>TRBV27|TRBJ2-7
CASSRDRGAYEQYF
>TRBV4-3|TRBJ1-2
CASSPRGGNVYGYTF
>TRBV30|TRBJ2-3
CAWSVAHTDTQYF
>TRBV19|TRBJ2-1
CATAGGAYNEQFF
>TRBV27|TRBJ1-5
CASSHDRDQPQHF
>TRBV5-4|TRBJ2-1
CASSLAAGEKYNEQFF
>TRBV28|TRBJ2-7
CASSPSGQLTYEQYF
>TRBV18|TRBJ2-5
CASSHPGTEPPWEQYF
>TRBV7-6|TRBJ2-7
CASSSNSYEQYF
>TRBV27|TRBJ2-1
CASRYRPGLAGGRNEQFF
>TRBV6-1|TRBJ1-1
CASRNGGVEAFF
>TRBV5-8|TRBJ2-3
CASSLGIPTDTQYF
>TRBV28|TRBJ2-1
CASSPDTSYNEQFF
>TRBV25-1|TRBJ1-2
CASNQDRGDYGYTF
>TRBV6-5|TRBJ2-7
CASSYPMGTGLYEQYF
>TRBV9|TRBJ2-1
CASSVVSGSLYNEQFF
>TRBV7-9|TRBJ2-4
CASSPPGTAKNIQYF